These 20 T cell receptor beta chains originate from one sample sequenced in a study of T cells in Graves' hyperthyroidism and ophthalmopathy. The CDR3 regions of TCR beta were amplified from RNA transcripts. The TCR CDR3 first-round RT-PCR relied on the HTBI primer set. TCRdb re-called the multiplex PCR reads with MiXCR, one entry per CDR3 protein. Among approximately 490,000 distinct CDR3 sequences listed, roughly 23% were seen once. Sequencing input: blood. Every receptor here comes from a woman in her 70s with Graves' ophthalmopathy.

The V call is TRBV7-2, the J call TRBJ2-7, with D unresolved. The V end lost 1 base, the J end lost 2 bases, and 12 bases lay between the germline ends. Germline V gene lookup returns CDR1 SGHTA and CDR2 FQGNSA. This CDR3 region has 15 residues. This chain's CDR3 is CASSLVPKRPYEQYF. DNA for the CDR3: TGTGCCAGCAGCTTAGTCCCCAAAAGACCCTACGAGCAGTACTTC.

This chain uses TRBV4-1 with TRBJ2-5; 10 bases align to TRBD1. The V segment lost 5 bases and the J segment 5 bases; nucleotides outside the gene matches: 17. This CDR3 region has 18 residues. CDR1 MGHRA and CDR2 YSYEKL come from the germline V gene. This CDR3 is CASSSKAGGQGPKETQYF. CDR3 nucleotides: TGCGCCAGCAGCTCAAAGGCCGGGGGACAGGGGCCCAAGGAGACCCAGTACTTC.

The chain is built from TRBV5-6 and TRBJ2-5; D tentatively reads TRBD1 or TRBD2 (5 bases each). The ends were cut back, 0 bases at V and 5 bases at J, with 11 bases in the middle. The CDR3 sequence is 14 residues long. The germline V gene encodes CDR1 SGHDT and CDR2 YYEEEE. The CDR3 spells CASSLAGPWETQYF. In DNA form, the CDR3 reads TGTGCCAGCAGCTTGGCGGGGCCGTGGGAGACCCAGTACTTC.

The gene calls are TRBV7-6 and TRBJ2-3, with D perhaps given as TRBD1 or TRBD2 (6 bases each). This CDR3 contains 18 residues. V dropped 8 bases and J dropped 4 bases, with 28 bases sitting between them. Germline CDR1 reads SGHVS; CDR2 reads FNYEAQ. The CDR3 coding sequence is TGTGCCAGCGGACGCGGTGGGGGCGGGATCGGGGGACCAGATACGCAGTATTTT. Amino acid sequence: CASGRGGGGIGGPDTQYF.

CDR3 sequence: CASSILGQGAGNEQFF. For the CDR3, the DNA is TGTGCCAGTAGTATCCTTGGACAGGGGGCAGGGAATGAGCAGTTCTTC. The rearrangement joins TRBV19 to TRBJ2-1; 11 bases are shared with TRBD1. The CDR3 is made up of 16 amino acids. Trimming cost V 3 bases and J 7 bases; bases outside gene matches: 8. Germline values: CDR1 LNHDA, CDR2 SQIVND (reference sequence).

This clonotype occurred many times. J is TRBJ2-1 and V is TRBV11-2; 7 bases map to TRBD1. The CDR3 sequence is 16 residues long. In germline, CDR1 is SGHAT, CDR2 FQNNGV. J gave up 1 base and V 1 base, and 4 bases lay outside the gene matches. CDR3 nucleotides: TGTGCCAGCAGCTTAGGCAAGGGGGCGTCCTACAATGAGCAGTTCTTC. Residues: CASSLGKGASYNEQFF.

This clonotype was picked up a small number of times. V gene TRBV11-2 combines with J gene TRBJ1-5, with D unresolved. This CDR3 contains 14 residues. V was trimmed by 8 bases and J by 4 bases, leaving 15 bases between them. Germline V gene sequence: CDR1 SGHAT, CDR2 FQNNGV. The CDR3 spells CASSKTGRNQPQHF. Here the CDR3 DNA reads TGTGCCAGCTCTAAGACGGGCAGAAATCAGCCCCAGCATTTT.

The chain joins TRBV28 to TRBJ2-1, with 7 bases aligning to TRBD1. The J segment lost 1 base and the V segment lost 10 bases, leaving 7 bases of the junction unmatched. CDR1 is MDHEN, CDR2 SYDVKM, per germline. The CDR3 contains 14 residues. The CDR3 nucleotides are TGTGCCACAAAAGGGGGCGGGTCCTACAATGAGCAGTTCTTC. This sequence encodes CATKGGGSYNEQFF. Using reference TRBV28 and TRBJ2-1 for the parts outside the CDR3, the full variable domain is DVKVTQSSRYLVKRTGEKVFLECVQDMDHENMFWYRQDPGLGLRLIYFSYDVKMKEKGDIPEGYSVSREKKERFSLILESASTNQTSMYLCATKGGGSYNEQFFGPGTRLTVL.

The chain is built from TRBV19 and TRBJ2-2; TRBD1 matches at 7 bases. V lost 0 bases to trimming and J lost 1 base; unmatched junction nucleotides: 8. Germline lookup yields CDR1 LNHDA and CDR2 SQIVND (reference sequence). This CDR3 region has 18 residues. CDR3: CASSIDTSRGWNTGELFF. The CDR3 bases are TGTGCCAGTAGTATAGACACATCCAGGGGGTGGAACACCGGGGAGCTGTTTTTT.

This clonotype was picked up a small number of times. V usage is TRBV29-1 and J usage is TRBJ2-5, with 7 bases that match TRBD2. The germline V gene has CDR1 SQVTM and CDR2 ANQGSEA. The V gene end was trimmed by 4 bases and the J gene end by 5 bases; junction bases not matched to a gene: 7. The CDR3 runs 13 residues. The CDR3 DNA reads TGCAGCGTTGTAGTTGGGGGGGGGGAGACCCAGTACTTC. Amino acids: CSVVVGGGETQYF.

This clonotype was detected a few times. This chain joins TRBV28 and TRBJ2-2; TRBD1 might be the D (6 bases). CDR1 and CDR2 from the germline V gene are MDHEN and SYDVKM. V dropped 3 bases and J dropped 0 bases, with 11 bases sitting between them. This CDR3 is built from 16 residues. Here the CDR3 reads CASSFQGFTNTGELFF. CDR3 in DNA: TGTGCCAGCAGTTTCCAGGGGTTTACGAACACCGGGGAGCTGTTTTTT.

This clonotype has just a few counts. V is TRBV10-1 and J is TRBJ2-1, with D perhaps matching TRBD2 (5 bases). Deletions cut 6 bases from V and 9 bases from J, with 9 bases between. Germline V gives CDR1 WNHNN, CDR2 SYGVQD (reference sequence). The CDR3 loop spans 11 amino acids. CDR3 in DNA: TGCGCCAGCAGCGGGATAGGTGAGCAGTTCTTC. Its translation: CASSGIGEQFF.

This clonotype was observed many times. This rearrangement joins TRBV4-1 to TRBJ1-5; possibly TRBD1 for D (5 bases). The length of the CDR3 is 17 residues. In germline, CDR1 is MGHRA, CDR2 YSYEKL. Trimming removed 4 bases from V and 1 base from J, with 17 bases in between. This CDR3 reads CASSPATGGISNQPQHF. The CDR3 DNA is TGCGCCAGCAGCCCCGCGACGGGGGGAATAAGCAATCAGCCCCAGCATTTT.

This clonotype was observed a handful of times. The genes are TRBV6-1 and TRBJ2-7; TRBD2 is a possible D gene (6 bases). V was shortened by 6 bases and J by 6 bases, with 12 bases between the two germline ends. The germline V gene encodes CDR1 MNHNS and CDR2 SASEGT. This CDR3 has 12 amino acids. CDR3 nucleotides: TGTGCCAGCAGCCGGGACTCATCCGAGCAGTACTTC. Protein sequence: CASSRDSSEQYF.

A remark on this clonotype: A read error is likely, as this CDR3 ends without the conserved phenylalanine or tryptophan. The rearrangement joins TRBV7-7 to TRBJ2-5; unclear D gene. The CDR3 is 15 amino acids. Germline CDR1 reads SSHAT; CDR2 reads FNYEAQ (reference sequence). The CDR3 reads CASSQAPSGQETQYL. Here the CDR3 DNA reads TGTGCTAGCAGCCAAGCCCCTTCTGGCCAAGAGACCCAGTACCTC.

This clonotype was found many times. The J gene is TRBJ1-1, the V gene TRBV27; maybe TRBD1 (5 bases). The V gene's germline CDR1 is MNHEY and CDR2 SMNVEV (reference sequence). The ends were cut back, 0 bases at V and 4 bases at J, with 12 bases in the middle. The CDR3 totals 15 residues. For the CDR3, the DNA is TGTGCCAGCAGTTTATCGGGGGTTTTTCCCACTGAAGCTTTCTTT. The encoded protein is CASSLSGVFPTEAFF.

This clonotype was recorded many times. This chain links TRBV28 with TRBJ1-5; possible D gene TRBD1, 5 bases. V dropped 5 bases and J dropped 0 bases, with 14 bases sitting between them. The length of the CDR3 is 16 residues. Germline V gene data show CDR1 as MDHEN and CDR2 as SYDVKM. CDR3 DNA sequence: TGTGCCAGCAGTCCAGGGACGCCTTATAGCAATCAGCCCCAGCATTTT. This translates into CASSPGTPYSNQPQHF.

This clonotype was seen only a few times. The conserved final phenylalanine or tryptophan is absent from the CDR3, which likely points to a read error. This chain connects TRBV28 to TRBJ2-7; D ambiguous. Trimming removed 10 bases at V and 3 bases at J, with 16 bases between. Germline V gene sequence: CDR1 MDHEN, CDR2 SYDVKM. The CDR3 runs 13 residues. CDR3 sequence: CATWSVIDYEQYL. The CDR3 coding sequence is TGTGCCACGTGGTCAGTTATCGACTACGAGCAGTACTTA.

The chain uses TRBV19 and TRBJ2-1, with D unresolved. CDR3 size: 12 residues. Germline CDR1 reads LNHDA; CDR2 reads SQIVND (reference sequence). The ends were cut back, 7 bases at V and 4 bases at J, with 8 bases in the middle. For the CDR3, the DNA is TGTGCCAGTAATACCCGGTACAATGAGCAGTTCTTC. Translating it yields CASNTRYNEQFF.

This clonotype was picked up a small number of times. The chain recombines TRBV28 with TRBJ1-1; no definite D call. The CDR3 runs 14 residues. V shed 8 bases and J shed 4 bases, with 17 bases lying between them. Germline CDR1 reads MDHEN; CDR2 reads SYDVKM. The CDR3 spells CASLTRPGGTEAFF. The CDR3 DNA is TGTGCCAGCTTGACACGGCCAGGAGGCACTGAAGCTTTCTTT. The variable domain in full, with the rest retrieved from reference TRBV28 and TRBJ1-1, is DVKVTQSSRYLVKRTGEKVFLECVQDMDHENMFWYRQDPGLGLRLIYFSYDVKMKEKGDIPEGYSVSREKKERFSLILESASTNQTSMYLCASLTRPGGTEAFFGQGTRLTVV.